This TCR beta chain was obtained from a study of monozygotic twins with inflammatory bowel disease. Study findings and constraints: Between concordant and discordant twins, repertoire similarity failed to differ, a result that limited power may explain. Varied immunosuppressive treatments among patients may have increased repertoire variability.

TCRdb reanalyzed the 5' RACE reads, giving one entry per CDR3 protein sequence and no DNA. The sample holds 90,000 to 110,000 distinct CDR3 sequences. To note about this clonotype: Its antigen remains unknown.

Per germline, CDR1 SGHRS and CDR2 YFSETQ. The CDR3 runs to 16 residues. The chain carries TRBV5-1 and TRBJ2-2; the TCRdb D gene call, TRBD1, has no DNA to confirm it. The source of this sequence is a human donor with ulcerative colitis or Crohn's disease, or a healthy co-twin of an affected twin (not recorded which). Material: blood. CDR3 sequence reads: CASCLEAAGGTGELFF.